The 3 T cell receptor beta chains given below trace back to one sample, sequenced in a study of T-cell reconstitution after alpha-beta-depleted transplantation in children. A library of TCRbeta sequences, prepared with unique molecular identifiers, was generated. TCRdb redid the calling of the PCR reads with MiXCR, one entry per CDR3 protein. The repertoire holds around 300,000 distinct CDR3 sequences, around 25% seen once, with 11% in the top ten. The starting material was PBMCs, mostly from graft donor cells, obtained 180 days after TCRalphabeta/CD19-depleted stem cell transplant. The receptors were sampled from a male patient aged 10-17 years who had a stem cell transplant for acute lymphoblastic leukemia, so the T cells may come from the graft donor.

V gene TRBV5-6 combines with J gene TRBJ2-2; D may be TRBD2 (5 bases). Germline V gives CDR1 SGHDT, CDR2 YYEEEE. Trimming stripped 1 base from V and 5 bases from J, with 9 bases between. The CDR3 has 14 amino acids. The CDR3 here is CASSLYGGTGELFF. CDR3 DNA: TGTGCCAGCAGCTTGTATGGAGGTACCGGGGAGCTGTTTTTT.

This chain uses TRBV12-3 or TRBV12-4 with TRBJ2-1, with 12 bases that match TRBD2. Trimming removed 5 bases from V and 9 bases from J; junction bases left unmatched: 14. This CDR3 has 17 residues. CDR3 bases: TGTGCCAGCAGTCCCCTCCCTAGCGGGAGGGCCTGGGGTGAGCAGTTCTTC. As protein: CASSPLPSGRAWGEQFF.

The chain joins TRBV10-3 to TRBJ2-3, with D perhaps being TRBD1 or TRBD2 (6 bases each). This CDR3 contains 15 residues. Per the germline V gene, CDR1 is ENHRY and CDR2 is SYGVKD. Trimming left V 1 base short and J 1 base short, with 9 bases between. CDR3 residues: CAISEYREGTDTQYF. In DNA, the CDR3 is TGTGCCATCAGTGAGTACAGGGAGGGCACAGATACGCAGTATTTT.